The clone carrying this T cell receptor beta chain turned up a few times. Its antigen is currently unknown. CDR1 is SGHTA and CDR2 is FQGTGA in the germline V gene. The CDR3 consists of 14 residues. V lost 6 bases to trimming and J lost 5 bases; unmatched junction nucleotides: 6. Full-length variable regions came from constant-region reverse primers plus semi-nested Nested Universal Primer A PCR. Via MiXCR, TCRdb re-called the 5' RACE reads, giving one row per CDR3 protein. The table lists 20,000 to 25,000 distinct CDR3 sequences, roughly 29% of them singletons. Overall study findings and caveats: In terms of TCR gene usage, tumor memory CD4+ T cells clustered together with blood and lymph node memory CD4+ cells, as well as with lymph node naive CD4+ cells. Larger-cohort validation covered only one TCR beta V-J rearrangement.

The receptor was isolated from a female donor with breast cancer. V gene TRBV7-3 combines with J gene TRBJ2-2, with 7 nucleotides matching TRBD1. Material: tumor-infiltrating naive CD4+ T cells sorted from the breast tumor. This sample's subset: naive CD4+ T cells, CD4+CD45RA+CD25-. This CDR3 is CASRQGRATGELFF. CDR3 DNA sequence: TGTGCCAGCAGACAGGGGCGCGCTACCGGGGAGCTGTTTTTT.